These 6 T cell receptor beta chains came from one sample sequenced in a study of blood T cell repertoires in COVID-19. TCRdb's copy holds only in-frame clones and misses some; the assay was immunoSEQ multiplex PCR. This sample has roughly 300,000 clones, with about nine tenths found just once. Source material: peripheral blood. The receptors here all came from a woman in her twenties or thirties with COVID-19, enrolled during active disease.

The J gene is TRBJ1-1, the V gene TRBV7-9; weak D call: TRBD1 (5 bases). The CDR3 consists of 14 residues. V dropped 3 bases and J dropped 1 base, with 9 bases sitting between them. Germline V gene sequence: CDR1 SEHNR, CDR2 FQNEAQ (reference sequence). This CDR3 reads CASSLQGPNTEAFF. DNA of the CDR3: TGTGCCAGCAGCTTGCAGGGTCCGAACACTGAAGCTTTCTTT.

V and J are TRBV11-2 and TRBJ2-1; TRBD1 matches at 7 bases. The CDR3 has 17 amino acids. Germline CDR1 and CDR2: SGHAT and FQNNGV. The junction had 12 bases not matched to a gene; V was cut back by 1 base and J by 6 bases. The CDR3 region has the DNA TGTGCCAGCAGCTTAGTTTCGCCGACAGGGTACTCCAATGAGCAGTTCTTC. It is translated as CASSLVSPTGYSNEQFF.

This chain uses TRBV7-9 with TRBJ2-3, with 7 bases identical to TRBD2. CDR1 is SEHNR, CDR2 FQNEAQ, per germline (reference sequence). Trimming took 5 bases from V and 3 from J; bases not matched to a gene: 8. This CDR3 spans 15 amino acids. CDR3 nucleotides: TGTGCCAGCAGCGCCCTCGGGGAGGGGACAGATACGCAGTATTTT. Translated: CASSALGEGTDTQYF.

The chain couples TRBV5-1 to TRBJ2-1, with D possibly matching TRBD2 (6 bases). V was clipped by 4 bases and J by 8 bases, with 16 bases between them. CDR3 length equals 14 residues. Germline CDR1 is SGHRS and CDR2 is YFSETQ. CDR3 DNA sequence: TGCGCCAGCAGCGAGTGGGGGGTCGGTGATGAGCAGTTCTTC. Translation gives CASSEWGVGDEQFF.

The V call is TRBV7-9, the J call TRBJ2-7, with 8 bases aligning to TRBD1. Losses at the gene ends were 5 bases for V and 7 bases for J; bases not matched to a gene: 13. The CDR3 contains 15 residues. Germline V lookup: CDR1 SEHNR, CDR2 FQNEAQ (reference sequence). The DNA for the CDR3 is TGTGCCAGCAGCGCTCCTCGGACAGGGAGTTTTGAGCAGTACTTC. Translated: CASSAPRTGSFEQYF.

V gene TRBV29-1 combines with J gene TRBJ2-7, with TRBD1 identical over 9 bases. This CDR3 region has 14 residues. Germline lookup yields CDR1 SQVTM and CDR2 ANQGSEA. Trimming removed 7 bases from V and 1 base from J; junction bases left unmatched: 8. Here the CDR3 reads CSGRDRETSYEQYF. CDR3 DNA: TGCAGCGGACGGGACAGGGAGACGTCCTACGAGCAGTACTTC.